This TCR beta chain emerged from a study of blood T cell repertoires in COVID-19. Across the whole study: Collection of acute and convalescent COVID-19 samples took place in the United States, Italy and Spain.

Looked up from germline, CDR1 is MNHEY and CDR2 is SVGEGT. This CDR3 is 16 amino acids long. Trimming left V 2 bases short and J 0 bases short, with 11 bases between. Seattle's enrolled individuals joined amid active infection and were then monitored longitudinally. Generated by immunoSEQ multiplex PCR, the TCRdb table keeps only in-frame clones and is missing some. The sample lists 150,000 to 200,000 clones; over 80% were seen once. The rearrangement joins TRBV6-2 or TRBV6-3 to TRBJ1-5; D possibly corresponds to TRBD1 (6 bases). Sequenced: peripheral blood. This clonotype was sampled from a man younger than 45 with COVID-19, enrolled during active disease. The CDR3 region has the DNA TGTGCCAGCAGTTACCTGACAGGTTTTAGCAATCAGCCCCAGCATTTT. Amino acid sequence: CASSYLTGFSNQPQHF.